A selection of T cell receptor beta chains follows, all from one sample in a study of cytomegalovirus exposure and HLA in healthy donors. This table comes from immunoSEQ multiplex PCR, and its TCRdb copy is limited to in-frame clones, with some not included. The sample shows about 96,000 clones, and 3.4% sits with its ten largest clones. Sequencing was performed on PBMCs. These receptors were collected from a woman in her 30s in good health and CMV-seronegative. Both conserved end residues are trimmed from each CDR3. The D gene is left open where the match is weak.

v_call	j_call	d_call	cdr3_aa
TRBV6-5	TRBJ1-2	NA	ASSQTLRGQAGYT
TRBV30	TRBJ1-2	NA	AWMLGGRRYRYT
TRBV5-1	TRBJ2-1	TRBD2	ASSLVLEAGGWNEQF
TRBV6-1	TRBJ1-2	NA	ASSEIVQPGGYT
TRBV28	TRBJ1-4	TRBD1	ASSVQQGAREKLF
TRBV28	TRBJ2-1	TRBD1	ASSLSGTGISEQF
TRBV7-9	TRBJ2-1	TRBD2	ASSLVVTSGRFEQF
TRBV29-1	TRBJ1-6	NA	SVRQEYNSPLH
TRBV5-1	TRBJ1-1	NA	ASSLGQPMNTEAF
TRBV7-9	TRBJ1-5	NA	ASSSGAANNQPQH
TRBV27	TRBJ1-1	TRBD1	ASSSGTGRGTEAF
TRBV7-2	TRBJ2-7	TRBD2	ASSTWTSSYHEQY
TRBV25-1	TRBJ1-4	NA	ASSESGGFEKLF
TRBV5-4	TRBJ2-1	TRBD1	ASSRRDRAYNEQF
TRBV29-1	TRBJ2-1	TRBD1	SVDPGQGLMGSYNEQF